This TCR beta chain derives from a study of beta chain features in type 1 diabetes (dated by TCRdb to between 2018 and 2020). About the investigation overall: No differences in mean age, gender distribution, total cell number or subset yield were found between patients and healthy donors. The study compared TCRB repertoires of sorted circulating CD4+ T cell subsets between recently diagnosed type 1 diabetes patients and matched healthy donors. A total of under 120,000,000 sorted cells were examined across all samples, and RNA yield correlated strongly with the number of cells per subset. Naive and central memory subsets were obtained from all 30 or so donors, but regulatory and stem cell-like memory subsets were isolated from only 8 patients and roughly 8 healthy donors.

As regards this clone: There is no known antigen for this receptor. No clone much larger than this one lies a single base away; base qualities are absent.

The entire amount of isolated RNA was reverse transcribed using the High Capacity cDNA Reverse Transcription Kit, so the sequenced TCRB transcripts were expressed ones. Survey-depth immunoSEQ sequencing was performed on stem cell-like memory T cell samples, with an average of roughly 930,000 total reads per sample. After sorted cells were lysed in RLT buffer, RNA was extracted with DNase-treated RNeasy Micro or Mini kits, with the choice depending on cell number. Each cell subset was processed separately to prevent cross-contamination, with patient and healthy donor samples processed together. The immunoSEQ multiplex PCR was used to amplify TCRB sequences from cDNA, yielding 87-bp fragments that span the CDR3 region. Sequencing of the amplicons was performed on the Illumina HiSeq platform. In the original analysis: Synthetic template baselines were used to correct PCR bias computationally, reads within Hamming distance 2 were collapsed together, and singletons that could not be merged were discarded. Reads were aligned against IMGT to assign V, D and J genes, CDR3 length and insertions or deletions at six rearrangement sites. Clonotype counts were normalized to sorted cell number within each subset before computing true diversity and Gini coefficients with the tcR R package. Repertoire sharing was quantified using the overlap coefficient calculated on TCRB nucleotide sequences. TCRdb took over this immuneACCESS table, retaining in-frame rearrangements with V and J assigned. Such tables are incomplete; in checked studies, under half of the missing clones stem from an unresolved V gene, and the remainder is unexplained. That table gives V, J and clone size, and the DNA gave D and trimming. This sample comprises approximately 50,000 clones, 55% to 70% of them detected only once. 0.29% of the sample lies in the top ten.

A single peripheral blood draw of about 116 mL on average was collected from each donor into heparinised tubes. Using a panel that included CD45RO, CCR7, CD25, CD127, CD95 and CD27, naive, central memory, regulatory and stem cell-like memory CD4+ T cells were sorted on a BD FACSAria II. All sorted populations exceeded 95% purity. Right away, PBMCs were isolated by Lymphoprep density gradient centrifugation and were stained directly, with no culture step. So that batch effects would be minimized, each experiment stained and sorted samples in pairs, pairing one healthy donor with one patient. Results the study describes overall, beyond this receptor: Because cDNA rather than genomic DNA was sequenced, highly expressing activated cells could have been over-represented, although no difference in activation and CD3 levels was found between groups. PCR might favor shorter templates, but patient and control samples were amplified and corrected together, so any skew would affect both groups equally. At VDJ recombination sites, patients with type 1 diabetes made fewer insertions and deleted more nucleotides, a pattern implying thymic rearrangement abnormalities. HLA sub-analyses involved small numbers of individuals, so any influence of HLA type on TCRB rearrangement remained unresolved. Naive, central memory and regulatory TCRB repertoires appeared more similar among patients than among healthy donors. Type 1 diabetes patients showed a moderate but significant shortening of TCRB CDR3 length in all four CD4+ subsets.

V lost 6 bases and J lost 5 bases; the stretch between them is 9 bases long. CDR1 and CDR2 are drawn from the germline V gene: SGDLS, YYNGEE. The CDR3 measures 11 amino acids from cysteine to phenylalanine. Only the CDR3 portion is preserved as DNA: 33 bases, with reading frame beginning at the first base. Recombination joined TRBV9 with TRBJ2-7; no D gene can be assigned with confidence. The sequence was collected from a woman aged 25 to 39 with type 1 diabetes. Sequencing was performed on stem cell memory CD4+ T cells from blood. Reading the label with the study, this specimen's cell subset or site is: stem cell-like memory CD4+ T cells. The CDR3 reads CASIPPDEQYF. The DNA sequence reads TGTGCCAGCATCCCCCCCGACGAGCAGTACTTC.